A single T cell receptor beta chain is shown here with its context. The data originate from a study of shared clonotypes between healthy human individuals. Sequencing used immunoSEQ multiplex PCR; TCRdb keeps in-frame clones, though not all of them. The data show 1,100,000 or so clones, about 80% seen once. The donors were all Caucasian adults (living in Nashville, Tennessee). V was pared by 5 bases and J by 8 bases, with 12 bases between. CDR1 and CDR2 (germline): SEHNR, FQNEAQ (reference sequence). CDR3 length: 13 residues. V usage is TRBV7-9 and J usage is TRBJ2-2; no firm D call. This TCR was sampled from a young man in good health. Some clones in this sample may be carry-over from other donors' samples. The sample consisted of memory CD4+ T cells from PBMCs. The subset is: CD45RA-negative fraction. DNA of the CDR3: TGTGCCAGCAGCCCTCTGGCCGAGGGGGAGCTGTTTTTT. As protein: CASSPLAEGELFF.